This TCR beta chain comes out of a study of blood T cell repertoires in COVID-19. As for the study in general: The study drew acute and convalescent COVID-19 samples from the United States, Italy and Spain.

V gave up 6 bases and J gave up 6 bases; unmatched junction bases: 10. CDR1 and CDR2 from the germline V gene are KGHDR and SFDVKD. The CDR3 contains 15 residues. The protocol was immunoSEQ multiplex PCR, while the TCRdb copy is restricted to in-frame clones and leaves out a portion. The repertoire includes about 140,000 clones, 88% of them detected once, and roughly 2.5% sits in the top ten. The chain is built from TRBV24-1 and TRBJ2-3; 8 bases agree with TRBD2. The sequence derives from a human donor with COVID-19, enrolled during active disease. The donor label of this sample is uncertain. The specimen was peripheral blood. The CDR3 spells CATSNAGGLLDTQYF. In nucleotides, the CDR3 is TGTGCCACCAGTAACGCGGGAGGACTTCTGGATACGCAGTATTTT.